This T cell receptor (beta chain) is from a study of T cell changes during pregnancy in multiple sclerosis. V gave up 6 bases and J gave up 3 bases, with 20 bases separating them. The CDR3 is 16 amino acids. CDR1 and CDR2 from the germline V gene are LNHDA and SQIVND (reference sequence). Sequencing was performed with immunoSEQ multiplex PCR; in TCRdb, only in-frame clones are kept and a portion is missing. The profile shows fewer than 55,000 clones, 80% to 95% of them singletons. The chain uses TRBV19 and TRBJ1-2; D is perhaps TRBD1 (6 bases). Material: CD4+ T cells from peripheral blood mononuclear cells, obtained in the third trimester of pregnancy. This sequence originates from a female donor with multiple sclerosis, enrolled in a pregnancy study. CDR3 amino acids: CASSWGASGRDYGYTF. The CDR3 DNA reads as TGTGCCAGTAGCTGGGGGGCCTCGGGGAGGGACTATGGCTACACCTTC.